This paragraph reports one TCR beta chain. This entry belongs to a study of T cell responses to AZD1222 COVID-19 vaccine. The germline V gene encodes CDR1 SGHKS and CDR2 YYEKEE (reference sequence). Trimming took 3 bases from V and 5 from J; bases not matched to a gene: 3. The CDR3 consists of 14 residues. The method was immunoSEQ multiplex PCR; TCRdb's version includes in-frame clones alone and lacks a portion of them. This table holds over 90,000 clones, approximately 88% found once. V is TRBV5-5 and J is TRBJ1-5, with 9 bases that match TRBD1. Specimen: peripheral blood, collected 28 days after the second AZD1222 dose. This sequence was found in an adult who received the AZD1222 COVID-19 vaccine. The CDR3: CASSWGQGDQPQHF. The CDR3 DNA reads as TGTGCCAGCAGCTGGGGACAGGGCGATCAGCCCCAGCATTTT.